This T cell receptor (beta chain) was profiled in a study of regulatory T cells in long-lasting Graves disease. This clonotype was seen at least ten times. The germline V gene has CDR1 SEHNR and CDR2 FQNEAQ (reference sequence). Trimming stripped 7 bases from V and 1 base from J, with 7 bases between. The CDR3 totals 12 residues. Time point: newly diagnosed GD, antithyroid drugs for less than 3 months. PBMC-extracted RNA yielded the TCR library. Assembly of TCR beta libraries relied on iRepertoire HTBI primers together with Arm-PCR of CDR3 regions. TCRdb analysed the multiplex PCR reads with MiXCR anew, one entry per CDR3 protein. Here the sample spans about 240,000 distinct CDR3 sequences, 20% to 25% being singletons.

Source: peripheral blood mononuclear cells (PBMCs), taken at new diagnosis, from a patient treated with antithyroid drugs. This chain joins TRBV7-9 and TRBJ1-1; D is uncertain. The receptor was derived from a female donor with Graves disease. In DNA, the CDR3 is TGTGCCAGCAATCGCGCGAACACTGAAGCTTTCTTT. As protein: CASNRANTEAFF.